The present TCR beta chain was sequenced within a study of T cells after yellow fever vaccination. Study-wide background: The authors prepared low-cell-number fractions using SMART-Seq v4 Ultra Low Input. The study, taken as a whole, reports: Reappearance after the booster was seen for most primary-vaccination clones, at roughly 96% CD4 and roughly 90% CD8.

Worth noting for this clonotype: The target antigen is unknown.

CDR3 length equals 14 residues. The V segment lost 3 bases and the J segment 4 bases; nucleotides outside the gene matches: 3. Germline V CDR1 and CDR2: KGHDR, SFDVKD. As TCR cDNA was made by 5'RACE template switching, a universal primer site and UMIs were added. MiXCR was run by TCRdb on the 5' RACE reads, yielding one entry per CDR3 protein. Among 400,000 or so distinct CDR3 sequences, 11% were seen once, and the ten largest hold less than 20%. The chain is built from TRBV24-1 and TRBJ1-2; the match to TRBD1 covers 8 bases. This material consisted of PBMCs, taken on the day of the first yellow fever vaccination. The sequence was collected from a young man who received the YFV17D yellow fever vaccine. The CDR3 protein is CATSDPGGSYGYTF. Here the CDR3 DNA reads TGTGCCACCAGTGATCCAGGGGGCAGCTATGGCTACACCTTC.